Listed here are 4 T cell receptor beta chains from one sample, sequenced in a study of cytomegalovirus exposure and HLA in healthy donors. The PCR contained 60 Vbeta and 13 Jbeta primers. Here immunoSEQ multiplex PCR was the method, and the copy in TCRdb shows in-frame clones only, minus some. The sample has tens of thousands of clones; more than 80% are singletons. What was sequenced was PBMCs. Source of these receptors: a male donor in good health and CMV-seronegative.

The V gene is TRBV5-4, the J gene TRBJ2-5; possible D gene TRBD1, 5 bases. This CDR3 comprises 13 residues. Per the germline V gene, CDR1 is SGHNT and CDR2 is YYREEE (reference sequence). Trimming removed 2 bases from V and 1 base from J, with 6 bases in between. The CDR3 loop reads CASSFDSQETQYF. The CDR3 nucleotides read TGTGCCAGCAGCTTCGACAGCCAAGAGACCCAGTACTTC.

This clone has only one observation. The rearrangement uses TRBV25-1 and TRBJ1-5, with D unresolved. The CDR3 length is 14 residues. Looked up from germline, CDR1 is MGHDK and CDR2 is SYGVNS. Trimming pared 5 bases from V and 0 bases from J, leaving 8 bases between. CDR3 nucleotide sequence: TGTGCCAGCAGTCCCGGGAATAGCAATCAGCCCCAGCATTTT. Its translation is CASSPGNSNQPQHF.

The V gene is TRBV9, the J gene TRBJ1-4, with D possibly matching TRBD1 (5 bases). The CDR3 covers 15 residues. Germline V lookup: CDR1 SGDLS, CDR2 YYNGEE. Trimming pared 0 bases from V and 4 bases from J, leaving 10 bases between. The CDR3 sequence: CASSVAPGFNEKLFF. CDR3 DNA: TGTGCCAGCAGCGTAGCGCCAGGGTTTAATGAAAAACTGTTTTTT.

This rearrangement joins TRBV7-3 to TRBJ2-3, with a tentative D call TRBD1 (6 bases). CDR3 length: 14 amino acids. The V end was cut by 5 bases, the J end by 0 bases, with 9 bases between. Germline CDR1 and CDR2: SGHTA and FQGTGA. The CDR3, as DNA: TGTGCCAGCAGCCCAGGACAGAGCACAGATACGCAGTATTTT. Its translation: CASSPGQSTDTQYF. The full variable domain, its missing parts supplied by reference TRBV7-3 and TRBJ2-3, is GAGVSQTPSNKVTEKGKYVELRCDPISGHTALYWYRQSLGQGPEFLIYFQGTGAADDSGLPNDRFFAVRPEGSVSTLKIQRTERGDSAVYLCASSPGQSTDTQYFGPGTRLTVL.